These 10 T cell receptor beta chains came from one sample sequenced in a study of T-cell reconstitution after alpha-beta-depleted transplantation in children (dated by TCRdb to about 2016). The method behind the library was PCR. The reads were generated on an Illumina HiSeq 2500. TCR library preparation used molecular barcoding, with unique molecular identifiers applied to normalize quantification of the TCRbeta repertoire. TCRdb reprocessed the public reads (quality trimming at Q25 with fastp, clone calling with MiXCR) and kept in-frame beta chains. Each CDR3 protein appears once, grouped with its most common genes and DNA. The sample table contains around 450,000 distinct CDR3 sequences; only one count was recorded for roughly 43% of them. 25% to 30% of the sample is held by the ten biggest clonotypes. The treatment or condition label here, explained by the study, means: allogeneic hematopoietic cell transplantation with graft depleted of TCRalphabeta T cells and CD19 B cells.

Sequenced here: PBMCs, sampled before TCRalphabeta/CD19-depleted stem cell transplant. The origin of the receptors is a girl under 10 years old with aplastic anemia, due to receive a stem cell transplant.

V is TRBV7-3 and J is TRBJ2-3; the D is unclear. The V end was cut by 5 bases, the J end by 2 bases, with 23 bases between. From germline, CDR1 is SGHTA and CDR2 FQGTGA. This CDR3 spans 18 amino acids. CDR3 sequence (DNA): TGTGCCAGCAGCCCGGGCGTCCAATCAAATCCCTACACAGATACGCAGTATTTT. Its translation is CASSPGVQSNPYTDTQYF.

This clonotype was observed a few times. The CDR3 is CASKRQQETQYF. The CDR3 nucleotides read TGTGCCAGCAAAAGGCAGCAAGAGACCCAGTACTTC. This chain joins TRBV7-2 and TRBJ2-5; D gene unclear. The CDR3 extends over 12 amino acids. V lost 7 bases, J lost 2 bases, and 8 bases lay in between. Germline V lookup: CDR1 SGHTA, CDR2 FQGNSA.

This clonotype has a handful of counts. The V and J genes are TRBV30 and TRBJ2-1; no clear D gene. The CDR3 runs to 12 residues. V lost 5 bases and J lost 9, with 14 bases in between. Germline CDR1 reads GTSNPN; CDR2 reads SVGIG (reference sequence). CDR3 in amino acids: CAWLKVGSEQFF. The CDR3 DNA reads as TGTGCCTGGCTAAAAGTCGGTAGTGAGCAGTTCTTC.

V and J are TRBV20-1 and TRBJ1-2, with TRBD1 as a possible D gene (6 bases). Trimming pared 0 bases from V and 4 bases from J, leaving 12 bases between. This CDR3 is built from 14 residues. Germline CDR1 reads DFQATT; CDR2 reads SNEGSKA (reference sequence). The CDR3 spells CSARDPDRIYGYTF. DNA of the CDR3: TGCAGTGCTAGAGATCCCGACAGGATCTATGGCTACACCTTC.

The rearrangement joins TRBV15 to TRBJ1-5, with 9 bases that match TRBD1. The germline gives CDR1 LNHNV, CDR2 YYDKDF (reference sequence). V trimming: 5 bases; J trimming: 5 bases; junction bases outside the gene matches: 4. The CDR3 runs to 14 residues. CDR3 region: CATSGTGTHQPQHF. The CDR3 DNA reads as TGTGCCACCAGCGGGACAGGGACGCATCAGCCCCAGCATTTT.

This clonotype has at least ten counts. Here the CDR3 reads CASSPQSAGNTIYF. The CDR3 DNA reads TGTGCCAGCTCACCACAATCGGCTGGAAACACCATATATTTT. V and J are TRBV18 and TRBJ1-3; D ambiguous. Germline CDR1 reads KGHSH; CDR2 reads LQKENI. V dropped 1 base and J dropped 2 bases, with 6 bases sitting between them. CDR3 size: 14 residues.

The V call is TRBV15, the J call TRBJ2-7; a possible D gene is TRBD1 (5 bases). The CDR3 totals 14 residues. V was clipped by 3 bases and J by 3 bases, with 12 bases between them. In germline, CDR1 is LNHNV, CDR2 YYDKDF (reference sequence). The CDR3 protein is CATSSPGRVYEQYF. The DNA for the CDR3 is TGTGCCACCAGCAGTCCCGGCAGGGTCTACGAGCAGTACTTC.

This clonotype was found many times. The chain carries TRBV20-1 and TRBJ2-5; TRBD1 aligns across 7 bases. V gave up 0 bases and J gave up 5 bases; unmatched junction bases: 6. The CDR3 sequence is 14 residues long. Germline V gives CDR1 DFQATT, CDR2 SNEGSKA (reference sequence). The CDR3 DNA reads TGCAGTGCTAGAGATCACAGGGGCCGCGAGACCCAGTACTTC. This encodes CSARDHRGRETQYF.

This clonotype was picked up a small number of times. V gene TRBV5-1 combines with J gene TRBJ2-3; maybe TRBD2 (6 bases). The CDR3 sequence is 15 residues long. V was cut by 4 bases and J by 9 bases, with 21 bases left in between. Germline CDR1 and CDR2: SGHRS and YFSETQ. The CDR3 DNA sequence: TGCGCCAGCAGCGTAACACCGGGGGTCGGTGGGACGCAGTATTTT. Encoded protein: CASSVTPGVGGTQYF.

This clonotype occurred a few times. The chain links TRBV20-1 to TRBJ2-7; 7 bases are shared with TRBD2. CDR1 is DFQATT and CDR2 is SNEGSKA in the germline V gene (reference sequence). This CDR3 has 16 amino acids. The V gene end was trimmed by 1 base and the J gene end by 0 bases; junction bases not matched to a gene: 9. This CDR3 reads CSARGAGEGFSYEQYF. DNA of the CDR3: TGCAGTGCTAGAGGTGCTGGGGAGGGCTTCTCCTACGAGCAGTACTTC.